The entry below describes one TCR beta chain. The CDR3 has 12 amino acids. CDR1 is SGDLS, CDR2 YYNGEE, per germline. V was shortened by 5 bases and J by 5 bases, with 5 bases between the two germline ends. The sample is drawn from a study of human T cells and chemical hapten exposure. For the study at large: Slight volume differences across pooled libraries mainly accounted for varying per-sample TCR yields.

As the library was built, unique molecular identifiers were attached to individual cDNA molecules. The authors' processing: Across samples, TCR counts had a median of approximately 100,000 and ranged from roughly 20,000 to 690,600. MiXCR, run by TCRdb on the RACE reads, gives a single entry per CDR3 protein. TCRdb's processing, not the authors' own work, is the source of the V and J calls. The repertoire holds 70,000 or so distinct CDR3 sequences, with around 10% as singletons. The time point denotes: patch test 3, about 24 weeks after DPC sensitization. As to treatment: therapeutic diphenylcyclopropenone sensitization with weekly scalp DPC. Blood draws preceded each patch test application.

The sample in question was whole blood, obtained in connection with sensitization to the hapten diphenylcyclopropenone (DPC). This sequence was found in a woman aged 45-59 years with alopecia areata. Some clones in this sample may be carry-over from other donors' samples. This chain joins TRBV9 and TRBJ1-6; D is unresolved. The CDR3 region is CASRSDNSPLHF. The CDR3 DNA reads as TGTGCCAGCAGAAGCGATAATTCACCCCTCCACTTT.